The 20 T cell receptor beta chains presented below share a single source sample, sequenced in a study of blood T cell repertoires in COVID-19 (dated by TCRdb to 2020 to 2022). Library method: the immunoSEQ multiplex PCR assay. TCRdb holds this immuneACCESS table with in-frame rearrangements only. Some clones are missing; in checked studies, unresolved V genes explain under half, and the rest has no known cause. Present in this sample are tens of thousands of clones, 60% to 75% of which were seen just once. The ten largest account for under 40% of the sample. Material: peripheral blood. Receptors were obtained from a woman in her seventies with acute or convalescent COVID-19.

This chain joins TRBV9 and TRBJ1-1, with TRBD1 matching 8 bases. Germline CDR1 SGDLS, CDR2 YYNGEE. The CDR3 totals 15 residues. J lost 4 bases, V lost 3 bases, and 8 bases had no gene match. CDR3 sequence: CASSGQGPGGTEAFF. The CDR3 nucleotides are TGTGCCAGCAGCGGACAGGGGCCTGGGGGCACTGAAGCTTTCTTT. Drawing the rest from reference TRBV9 and TRBJ1-1, the complete variable domain is DSGVTQTPKHLITATGQRVTLRCSPRSGDLSVYWYQQSLDQGLQFLIQYYNGEERAKGNILERFSAQQFPDLHSELNLSSLELGDSALYFCASSGQGPGGTEAFFGQGTRLTVV.

V is TRBV29-1 and J is TRBJ2-2, with 7 bases identical to TRBD1. Germline V gene sequence: CDR1 SQVTM, CDR2 ANQGSEA. CDR3 size: 13 residues. J gave up 3 bases and V 7 bases, and 5 bases lay outside the gene matches. DNA for the CDR3: TGCAGCGCTGACAGGGCTTACACCGGGGAGCTGTTTTTT. Translating it yields CSADRAYTGELFF.

V and J are TRBV7-8 and TRBJ2-3; 7 bases map to TRBD2. There are 13 residues in the CDR3. V shed 3 bases, J shed 3 bases, and the junction held 0 bases outside the gene matches. CDR1 is SGHVS and CDR2 is FQNEAQ in the germline V gene. Here the CDR3 reads CASSFGGTDTQYF. CDR3 sequence (DNA): TGTGCCAGCAGCTTCGGGGGGACAGATACGCAGTATTTT.

This sequence joins TRBV7-7 and TRBJ2-5, with 9 bases that match TRBD2. This CDR3 is 15 amino acids long. V trimming: 2 bases; J trimming: 5 bases; junction bases outside the gene matches: 6. Germline CDR1 reads SSHAT; CDR2 reads FNYEAQ (reference sequence). The CDR3 coding sequence is TGTGCCAGCAGCTTACGGCTGCGGGGGGGTGAGACCCAGTACTTC. This sequence encodes CASSLRLRGGETQYF.

The chain recombines TRBV6-5 with TRBJ2-7, with D perhaps TRBD1 (6 bases). In germline, CDR1 is MNHEY, CDR2 SVGAGI. This CDR3 spans 15 amino acids. V dropped 0 bases and J dropped 5 bases, with 14 bases sitting between them. DNA for the CDR3: TGTGCCAGCAGTTACTCCTCGGGACAATTCGACGAGCAGTACTTC. It yields the protein CASSYSSGQFDEQYF.

The chain has TRBV5-1 and TRBJ2-5, with D maybe TRBD1 (6 bases). This CDR3 is 15 amino acids long. The germline CDR1 and CDR2 sequences are SGHRS and YFSETQ. Trimming stripped 3 bases from V and 0 bases from J, with 12 bases between. The CDR3 sequence: CASSWGTLDQETQYF. For the CDR3, the DNA is TGCGCCAGCAGCTGGGGGACACTGGACCAAGAGACCCAGTACTTC.

V and J are TRBV9 and TRBJ1-6, with 8 bases identical to TRBD1. Germline trimming cut 2 bases from V and 9 bases from J; bases unmatched to any gene: 4. Germline loops: CDR1 SGDLS, CDR2 YYNGEE. CDR3 length: 14 amino acids. CDR3 bases: TGTGCCAGCAGCGTTGGACAGGGCGGTTCACCCCTCCACTTT. Its protein is CASSVGQGGSPLHF.

The J gene is TRBJ2-5, the V gene TRBV7-2, with 13 bases matching TRBD2. The V segment lost 4 bases and the J segment 2 bases; nucleotides outside the gene matches: 4. The germline V gene has CDR1 SGHTA and CDR2 FQGNSA. The CDR3 spans 16 residues. This CDR3 reads CASSSGLAGAQETQYF. The CDR3 nucleotides are TGTGCCAGCAGCTCCGGACTAGCGGGGGCTCAAGAGACCCAGTACTTC.

This clone was detected a few times. The chain uses TRBV5-1 and TRBJ2-3, with D tentatively TRBD2 (5 bases). From germline, CDR1 is SGHRS and CDR2 YFSETQ. The CDR3 length is 14 residues. V dropped 2 bases and J dropped 5 bases, with 12 bases sitting between them. The CDR3 protein is CASSFQAEGDTQYF. The CDR3 nucleotides read TGCGCCAGCAGCTTCCAGGCAGAGGGAGATACGCAGTATTTT.

Here the CDR3 reads CASSRQVTAYNEQFF. The CDR3 nucleotides read TGTGCCAGCAGCCGACAGGTGACAGCCTACAATGAGCAGTTCTTC. V and J are TRBV28 and TRBJ2-1; D perhaps matches TRBD1 (6 bases). Germline V lookup: CDR1 MDHEN, CDR2 SYDVKM. V lost 6 bases to trimming and J lost 2 bases, with 14 bases between them. This CDR3 is 15 amino acids long.

The chain recombines TRBV18 with TRBJ2-7, with TRBD1 matching 8 bases. V gave up 5 bases and J gave up 7 bases; unmatched junction bases: 13. The V gene's germline CDR1 is KGHSH and CDR2 LQKENI. The length of the CDR3 is 15 residues. The CDR3 region is CASSSWNQGAEEQYF. The DNA for the CDR3 is TGTGCCAGCTCATCATGGAACCAGGGGGCTGAGGAGCAGTACTTC.

CDR3 sequence (DNA): TGTGCCAGTAGTATAGAGGTCGGGACTAGCGGGAGCAATGAGCAGTTCTTC. Protein: CASSIEVGTSGSNEQFF. J is TRBJ2-1 and V is TRBV19; 14 nucleotides align to TRBD2. Germline V gene sequence: CDR1 LNHDA, CDR2 SQIVND (reference sequence). The CDR3 is made up of 17 amino acids. Unmatched junction bases numbered 4, after V lost 0 bases and J lost 6 bases.

This clone was picked up a small number of times. This chain links TRBV27 with TRBJ2-7, with D uncertain. From germline, CDR1 is MNHEY and CDR2 SMNVEV (reference sequence). CDR3 length: 15 residues. V was clipped by 3 bases and J by 1 base, with 13 bases between them. The CDR3 reads CASSLSPERSYEQYF. Written as DNA, the CDR3 is TGTGCCAGCAGTTTGTCCCCCGAGAGGTCCTACGAGCAGTACTTC.

The chain combines TRBV19 with TRBJ1-6, with 9 bases lining up with TRBD1. Germline lookup yields CDR1 LNHDA and CDR2 SQIVND (reference sequence). The CDR3 is 14 amino acids. V was pared by 7 bases and J by 7 bases, with 5 bases of the junction left unmatched. The CDR3 DNA reads as TGTGCCAGTATCCCGACAGGGGGGAATTCACCCCTCCACTTT. Protein: CASIPTGGNSPLHF. Supplemented by reference TRBV19 and TRBJ1-6, the full variable domain reads DGGITQSPKYLFRKEGQNVTLSCEQNLNHDAMYWYRQDPGQGLRLIYYSQIVNDFQKGDIAEGYSVSREKKESFPLTVTSAQKNPTAFYLCASIPTGGNSPLHFGNGTRLTVT.

The J gene is TRBJ1-5, the V gene TRBV24-1; weak D call: TRBD1 (5 bases). Germline loops: CDR1 KGHDR, CDR2 SFDVKD. The CDR3 has 15 residues. Trimming cost V 12 bases and J 6 bases, with 23 bases left between them. CDR3 amino acids: CASERDSLTGQPQHF. In DNA form, the CDR3 reads TGTGCCTCAGAGCGTGACAGCTTAACGGGTCAGCCCCAGCATTTT.

The rearrangement uses TRBV5-8 and TRBJ1-5; tentative D call: TRBD1 (6 bases). V lost 5 bases to trimming and J lost 2 bases, with 17 bases between them. The CDR3 consists of 16 residues. Germline CDR1 and CDR2: SGHTS and YDEGEE. The CDR3 is CASRPSTGYGNQPQHF. The CDR3 DNA reads as TGTGCCAGCAGACCTTCCACAGGGTACGGCAATCAGCCCCAGCATTTT.

V is TRBV7-9 and J is TRBJ1-5; no definite D call. The CDR3 runs to 13 residues. The germline V and J ends were trimmed by 5 bases and 1 base, with 6 bases remaining between them. The germline gives CDR1 SEHNR, CDR2 FQNEAQ (reference sequence). The DNA of the CDR3 is TGTGCCAGCAGCCCCGGGAGCAATCAGCCCCAGCATTTT. Protein: CASSPGSNQPQHF.

The rearrangement joins TRBV7-7 to TRBJ1-1, with 9 bases fitting TRBD1. Germline assignment: CDR1 SSHAT and CDR2 FNYEAQ (reference sequence). This CDR3 is 17 amino acids long. The J segment lost 4 bases and the V segment lost 1 base, leaving 10 bases of the junction unmatched. For the CDR3, the DNA is TGTGCCAGCAGCTTAGAGGGCCGTGACAGGGGGGCCACTGAAGCTTTCTTT. Translating it yields CASSLEGRDRGATEAFF.

The chain recombines TRBV4-2 with TRBJ1-2; possibly TRBD1 for D (5 bases). Germline-derived CDR1 and CDR2 are LGHNA and YNFKEQ. There are 12 residues in the CDR3. The ends were cut back, 5 bases at V and 7 bases at J, with 11 bases in the middle. The CDR3 region is CASSAGLSGYTF. The CDR3 region has the DNA TGTGCCAGCAGCGCGGGACTCTCTGGCTACACCTTC.

The V and J genes are TRBV28 and TRBJ1-2; D might be TRBD1 (6 bases). V dropped 10 bases and J dropped 0 bases, with 12 bases sitting between them. The CDR3 covers 13 residues. Germline V lookup: CDR1 MDHEN, CDR2 SYDVKM. The CDR3 DNA is TGTGCCACCTGGACAGAACCTAACTATGGCTACACCTTC. Amino acids: CATWTEPNYGYTF.